Reported below is one TCR beta chain. Its antigen is unknown. Via MiXCR, TCRdb re-called the 5' RACE reads, giving one row per CDR3 protein. The table records around 310,000 distinct CDR3 sequences, approximately 22% of them present only once. The data originate from a study of T-cell memory formation after mild COVID-19. Study-level background: Most TCR clusters belonged to a single donor.

Study-wide results and limits: While clones contracting from day 15 to 85 were balanced between CD4 and CD8, later expanders leaned CD4+. The authors did not confirm SARS-CoV-2 specificity of second-wave clones peaking day 37. CM and EM subsets held most contracting CD4+ clones; EMRA held CD8+ ones.

V was clipped by 5 bases and J by 4 bases; unmatched bases: 4. The CDR3 sequence is 15 residues long. Germline lookup yields CDR1 LGHDT and CDR2 YNNKEL (reference sequence). Sequencing was done on a sample of PBMCs or a T cell subset sorted from them (not recorded which). The chain joins TRBV3-1 to TRBJ1-5, with TRBD1 matching over 11 bases. This TCR was sampled from a man in his late teens or twenties who had mild COVID-19 (a few samples of this study predate the infection). Cell type and time point are not known. The CDR3 DNA is TGTGCCAGCAGCGAGGGACAGGGGGGTAATCAGCCCCAGCATTTT. Amino acids: CASSEGQGGNQPQHF.